These 25 T cell receptor beta chains were sequenced from one sample in a study of cytomegalovirus exposure and HLA in healthy donors (dated by TCRdb to about 2017). The library relied on the immunoSEQ multiplex PCR assay. The multiplex PCR relied on a mix of 60 forward primers for TCR Vbeta segments and 13 reverse primers for TCR Jbeta segments. The table comes from immuneACCESS by way of TCRdb, which keeps in-frame sequences with V and J called. Part of the clones is missing from these tables; in studies checked, under half for an unresolved V gene and the rest for unknown reasons. Recorded for this sample are some 170,000 clones; 80% of them occurred a single time. The leading ten clones occupy 4% to 5% of the sample. What was sequenced was PBMCs. The receptors here all came from a man aged 30-40 years in good health and CMV-seronegative.

This sequence joins TRBV6-5 and TRBJ1-6; 9 bases agree with TRBD1. The CDR3 sequence is 15 residues long. CDR1 MNHEY and CDR2 SVGAGI come from the germline V gene. V lost 5 bases and J lost 10; bases outside the gene matches: 9. The CDR3 DNA is TGTGCCAGCAGTCCCGCGGGACAGGGTCCCTCACCCCTCCACTTT. This gives the protein CASSPAGQGPSPLHF.

V gene TRBV5-6 combines with J gene TRBJ1-5, with D maybe TRBD1 (6 bases). Deletions cut 1 base from V and 6 bases from J, with 14 bases between. This CDR3 has 15 amino acids. Germline CDR1 is SGHDT and CDR2 is YYEEEE. The CDR3 coding sequence is TGTGCCAGCAGCTTGAAACAGGGCGTAACTCAGCCCCAGCATTTT. Its translation: CASSLKQGVTQPQHF.

The chain couples TRBV6-1 to TRBJ1-2; 9 bases are shared with TRBD1. The CDR3 consists of 15 residues. Germline CDR1 and CDR2: MNHNS and SASEGT. The V gene end was trimmed by 7 bases and the J gene end by 3 bases; junction bases not matched to a gene: 9. The CDR3 DNA sequence: TGTGCCAGCATCTACCCGGGACAGGGAGACTATGGCTACACCTTC. Translating it yields CASIYPGQGDYGYTF.

The chain carries TRBV28 and TRBJ2-3, with 7 bases fitting TRBD2. The CDR3 has 14 amino acids. After removal of 4 bases from V and 4 bases from J, the junction contained 5 bases not matched to a gene. Germline assignment: CDR1 MDHEN and CDR2 SYDVKM. The CDR3 DNA sequence: TGTGCCAGCAGTTCTTGGACTAGGTCAGATACGCAGTATTTT. Residues: CASSSWTRSDTQYF.

The chain employs TRBV6-1 and TRBJ2-7; TRBD2 might be the D (6 bases). The CDR3 loop spans 14 amino acids. Looked up from germline, CDR1 is MNHNS and CDR2 is SASEGT. V was pared by 10 bases and J by 3 bases, with 19 bases between. In DNA, the CDR3 is TGTGCCACCCGAGGCGGGACGGACCTCTACGAGCAGTACTTC. Residues: CATRGGTDLYEQYF.

This chain links TRBV18 with TRBJ1-1; 7 bases are shared with TRBD1. Germline V lookup: CDR1 KGHSH, CDR2 LQKENI. The CDR3 has 16 residues. The junction had 12 bases not matched to a gene; V was cut back by 5 bases and J by 3 bases. The CDR3 spells CASSNRGLVSYTEAFF. Here the CDR3 DNA reads TGTGCCAGCTCAAATAGGGGGCTTGTTTCTTACACTGAAGCTTTCTTT.

This clone was recorded a few times. CDR3 sequence (DNA): TGTGCCAGCAGCTCCCTTGAGCCCCGCTTTCCGATGAGTGAAAAACTGTTTTTT. This codes for CASSSLEPRFPMSEKLFF. The chain is built from TRBV7-6 and TRBJ1-4; D is undetermined. This CDR3 has 18 amino acids. Germline assignment: CDR1 SGHVS and CDR2 FNYEAQ. V lost 4 bases and J 7 bases, leaving 25 bases between the germline ends. Supplemented by reference TRBV7-6 and TRBJ1-4, the full variable domain reads GAGVSQSPRYKVTKRGQDVALRCDPISGHVSLYWYRQALGQGPEFLTYFNYEAQQDKSGLPNDRFSAERPEGSISTLTIQRTEQRDSAMYRCASSSLEPRFPMSEKLFFGSGTQLSVL.

The rearrangement joins TRBV5-4 to TRBJ2-3; D gene uncertain. V lost 0 bases and J 0 bases, leaving 8 bases between the germline ends. From germline, CDR1 is SGHNT and CDR2 YYREEE (reference sequence). The CDR3 has 15 amino acids. CDR3 in amino acids: CASSLASASTDTQYF. Here the CDR3 DNA reads TGTGCCAGCAGCTTGGCCAGCGCTAGCACAGATACGCAGTATTTT.

This clone appeared once. The rearrangement links TRBV5-1 to TRBJ1-5, with a tentative D call TRBD1 (6 bases). The CDR3 is 15 amino acids. Germline assignment: CDR1 SGHRS and CDR2 YFSETQ. V was pared by 0 bases and J by 6 bases, with 13 bases between. CDR3 protein: CASSLAAGDPQPQHF. The CDR3 nucleotides are TGCGCCAGCAGCTTGGCCGCAGGGGACCCTCAGCCCCAGCATTTT.

This clone is a singleton in its sample. This chain links TRBV7-9 with TRBJ2-3; no clear D gene. The CDR3 loop spans 17 amino acids. Trimming pared 5 bases from V and 4 bases from J, leaving 22 bases between. CDR1 and CDR2 (germline): SEHNR, FQNEAQ (reference sequence). The CDR3 DNA reads as TGTGCCAGCAGCCGTCCTCCCTCAGCAGAACGGGCAGATACGCAGTATTTT. Residues: CASSRPPSAERADTQYF.

The V gene is TRBV9, the J gene TRBJ2-2, with TRBD2 matching 7 bases. Per germline, CDR1 SGDLS and CDR2 YYNGEE. V lost 5 bases and J lost 1; bases outside the gene matches: 5. CDR3 length: 15 amino acids. CDR3 in amino acids: CASRSSGVNTGELFF. CDR3 in DNA: TGTGCCAGCAGATCTAGCGGAGTGAACACCGGGGAGCTGTTTTTT. Complete variable domain (other parts from reference TRBV9 and TRBJ2-2): DSGVTQTPKHLITATGQRVTLRCSPRSGDLSVYWYQQSLDQGLQFLIQYYNGEERAKGNILERFSAQQFPDLHSELNLSSLELGDSALYFCASRSSGVNTGELFFGEGSRLTVL.

A word on this clone: This same CDR3 is encoded by further DNA sequences in the sample. J is TRBJ1-1 and V is TRBV27; maybe TRBD1 (5 bases). The CDR3 has 13 amino acids. Trimming shortened V by 3 bases and J by 11 bases, and 16 bases separated the two germline ends. Germline values: CDR1 MNHEY, CDR2 SMNVEV (reference sequence). CDR3 nucleotide sequence: TGTGCCAGCAGTTTTCAGCAGGACACAAAGGCTTTCTTT. Amino acid sequence: CASSFQQDTKAFF.

The rearrangement joins TRBV7-9 to TRBJ2-1, with TRBD2 as a possible D gene (5 bases). The V and J ends lost 5 bases and 3 bases respectively, with 14 bases between them. The CDR3 spans 15 residues. Germline assignment: CDR1 SEHNR and CDR2 FQNEAQ (reference sequence). The CDR3 bases are TGTGCCAGCAGCCCGGGCCCTGACTACTACAATGAGCAGTTCTTC. Its protein is CASSPGPDYYNEQFF.

The chain links TRBV19 to TRBJ1-1; the match to TRBD1 covers 8 bases. The junction had 18 bases not matched to a gene; V was cut back by 3 bases and J by 0 bases. The CDR3 is 20 amino acids. In germline, CDR1 is LNHDA, CDR2 SQIVND (reference sequence). The CDR3: CASSIGFRTGLITMNTEAFF. The CDR3 DNA follows: TGTGCCAGTAGTATTGGTTTTAGGACAGGGCTGATTACCATGAACACTGAAGCTTTCTTT. Full variable domain (remainder filled in from reference TRBV19 and TRBJ1-1): DGGITQSPKYLFRKEGQNVTLSCEQNLNHDAMYWYRQDPGQGLRLIYYSQIVNDFQKGDIAEGYSVSREKKESFPLTVTSAQKNPTAFYLCASSIGFRTGLITMNTEAFFGQGTRLTVV.

The chain is built from TRBV30 and TRBJ2-7; D is unclear. V was cut by 4 bases and J by 8 bases, with 15 bases left in between. Looked up from germline, CDR1 is GTSNPN and CDR2 is SVGIG (reference sequence). The CDR3 totals 12 residues. The CDR3 is CAWTGYSTKQYF. CDR3 sequence (DNA): TGTGCCTGGACAGGATATTCTACGAAGCAGTACTTC.

The chain employs TRBV5-4 and TRBJ1-4; D might be TRBD1 (5 bases). Germline V gives CDR1 SGHNT, CDR2 YYREEE (reference sequence). This CDR3 is built from 14 residues. V lost 5 bases, J lost 5 bases, and 13 bases lay in between. In DNA form, the CDR3 reads TGTGCCAGCAGACCAGGGAAGGGGAATGAAAAACTGTTTTTT. Its protein product is CASRPGKGNEKLFF.

The chain is built from TRBV5-6 and TRBJ2-7; 12 nucleotides match TRBD2. The germline V gene encodes CDR1 SGHDT and CDR2 YYEEEE. Trimming removed 2 bases from V and 3 bases from J; junction bases left unmatched: 12. The CDR3 is made up of 18 amino acids. CDR3 bases: TGTGCCAGCAGCTTTCTAGCGGGGGGGACCTACAGCTTCTACGAGCAGTACTTC. It codes for CASSFLAGGTYSFYEQYF.

The chain couples TRBV29-1 to TRBJ1-1, with D maybe TRBD1 (5 bases). Trimming removed 4 bases at V and 4 bases at J, with 13 bases between. This CDR3 contains 13 residues. Germline V gene data show CDR1 as SQVTM and CDR2 as ANQGSEA. CDR3 residues: CSVGAGIGTEAFF. CDR3 coding DNA: TGCAGCGTTGGGGCAGGGATAGGCACTGAAGCTTTCTTT.

The gene calls are TRBV10-2 and TRBJ2-1; TRBD2 agrees at 7 bases. This CDR3 spans 15 amino acids. J gave up 0 bases and V 3 bases, and 2 bases lay outside the gene matches. Germline V gene lookup returns CDR1 WSHSY and CDR2 SAAADI. This chain's CDR3 is CASSDLAGSYNEQFF. CDR3 in DNA: TGCGCCAGCAGTGACTTAGCGGGCTCCTACAATGAGCAGTTCTTC.

This clone occurred a few times. The rearrangement links TRBV5-1 to TRBJ1-1, with D unresolved. The germline V gene encodes CDR1 SGHRS and CDR2 YFSETQ. With 5 bases removed from V and 0 bases from J, the gap between germline ends came to 8 bases. The CDR3 has 13 residues. The DNA for the CDR3 is TGCGCCAGCAGGGAGGGTGTGAACACTGAAGCTTTCTTT. Residues: CASREGVNTEAFF.

The chain links TRBV27 to TRBJ2-7; 8 bases agree with TRBD2. Germline V lookup: CDR1 MNHEY, CDR2 SMNVEV (reference sequence). V lost 8 bases to trimming and J lost 4 bases; unmatched junction nucleotides: 16. CDR3 size: 16 residues. The CDR3 loop reads CASFPGGVAPRYEQYF. CDR3 coding DNA: TGTGCCAGCTTCCCGGGGGGGGTAGCTCCCAGGTACGAGCAGTACTTC.

This clone showed up just a few times. The J gene is TRBJ1-4, the V gene TRBV15; 7 nucleotides align to TRBD1. Germline lookup yields CDR1 LNHNV and CDR2 YYDKDF (reference sequence). The CDR3 sequence is 14 residues long. The ends lost 5 bases at V and 5 bases at J; junction bases unmatched: 5. The CDR3 loop is CATSRGQRNEKLFF. In DNA, the CDR3 is TGTGCCACCAGCCGGGGACAGCGGAATGAAAAACTGTTTTTT. Full variable domain (remainder filled in from reference TRBV15 and TRBJ1-4): DAMVIQNPRYQVTQFGKPVTLSCSQTLNHNVMYWYQQKSSQAPKLLFHYYDKDFNNEADTPDNFQSRRPNTSFCFLDIRSPGLGDTAMYLCATSRGQRNEKLFFGSGTQLSVL.

The gene calls are TRBV6-4 and TRBJ2-3, with TRBD2 matching over 7 bases. The germline gives CDR1 MRHNA, CDR2 SNTAGT. The CDR3 length is 15 residues. J was trimmed by 1 base and V by 4 bases; bases with no gene match: 5. In nucleotides, the CDR3 is TGTGCCAGCAGTGCGGGGGGAAGTGGCACAGATACGCAGTATTTT. It translates to CASSAGGSGTDTQYF.

This rearrangement joins TRBV5-1 to TRBJ2-5, with 10 positions matching TRBD2. This CDR3 spans 16 amino acids. The V and J ends lost 4 bases and 2 bases, in that order; junction bases with no gene match: 8. The germline V gene encodes CDR1 SGHRS and CDR2 YFSETQ. CDR3 DNA sequence: TGCGCCAGCAGCAGATTAGCGGGGGGAGTACAAGAGACCCAGTACTTC. Its translation: CASSRLAGGVQETQYF. Drawing the rest from reference TRBV5-1 and TRBJ2-5, the complete variable domain is KAGVTQTPRYLIKTRGQQVTLSCSPISGHRSVSWYQQTPGQGLQFLFEYFSETQRNKGNFPGRFSGRQFSNSRSEMNVSTLELGDSALYLCASSRLAGGVQETQYFGPGTRLLVL.

V and J are TRBV15 and TRBJ2-5; D is uncertain. The end of the DNA is better explained by TRBJ2-7, so the J call may be wrong. The CDR3 contains 11 residues. In germline, CDR1 is LNHNV, CDR2 YYDKDF (reference sequence). The CDR3 nucleotides are TGTGCCACCAGCAATACCTACGAGCAGTACTTC. Protein product: CATSNTYEQYF.